This is a list of T cell receptor beta chains from one sample in a study of cytomegalovirus exposure and HLA in healthy donors. Assay used: immunoSEQ multiplex PCR; TCRdb lists only in-frame clones, some missing. The sample shows around 140,000 clones, approximately 80% of them seen only once. Sequencing was performed on PBMCs. The receptors derive from a female donor in good health and CMV-seropositive. The CDR3 runs from the conserved cysteine through the conserved F or W. Fields, in order: clone size, J gene, D gene, CDR3 length, V gene, CDR3 DNA, CDR3 protein. The D gene is left open where the match is weak. Clone size is not always given. Where it is, it says once, few, many or a class for expanded clones.

>-|TRBJ1-2|TRBD1|14|TRBV30
TGTGCCTGGAGCCCCCGGGACAGGGGCACGGGCTACACCTTC
CAWSPRDRGTGYTF
>-|TRBJ1-5|-|13|TRBV4-1
TGCGCCAGCAGTTTAAATAGCAATCAGCCCCAGCATTTT
CASSLNSNQPQHF
>-|TRBJ2-1|-|14|TRBV19
TGTGCCAGTAGTATCCCGACAGGTAAAAATGAGCAGTTCTTC
CASSIPTGKNEQFF
>-|TRBJ1-4|-|14|TRBV6-1
TGTGCCAGCAGTACCGGACAATTGGATGAAAAACTGTTTTTT
CASSTGQLDEKLFF
>once|TRBJ2-6|TRBD1|18|TRBV30
TGTGCCTGGAGTGTACGCGGACAGGGACGCTCTGGGGCCAACGTCCTGACTTTC
CAWSVRGQGRSGANVLTF
>few|TRBJ2-2|TRBD1|16|TRBV6-6
TGTGCCAGCAGTTCCCGGGACAGGGGATACACCGGGGAGCTGTTTTTT
CASSSRDRGYTGELFF
>-|TRBJ2-7|-|16|TRBV6-5
TGTGCCAGCAGTTACTCTACCGGGACTGCTTCCTACGAGCAGTACTTC
CASSYSTGTASYEQYF
>-|TRBJ1-5|TRBD1|15|TRBV10-2
TGCGCCAGCACCCGGACAGGGGGTAGCAATCAGCCCCAGCATTTT
CASTRTGGSNQPQHF
>-|TRBJ2-1|TRBD1|13|TRBV28
TGTGCCAGCAGACCGGGACAGGTCTATGAGCAGTTCTTC
CASRPGQVYEQFF
>-|TRBJ2-1|TRBD2|16|TRBV28
TGTGCCAGCAGTCCTTCCGGCGGGAGCTCCTACAATGAGCAGTTCTTC
CASSPSGGSSYNEQFF
>few|TRBJ1-1|TRBD1|16|TRBV2
TGTGCCAGCAGTCTGCAGGGGGGCATAGGTGGCACTGAAGCTTTCTTT
CASSLQGGIGGTEAFF
>-|TRBJ1-4|-|14|TRBV29-1
TGCAGCGCCGGACACCTCGCAACTAATGAAAAACTGTTTTTT
CSAGHLATNEKLFF
>-|TRBJ2-3|TRBD2|15|TRBV7-6
TGTGCCAGCAGCTTAAGCGGGAGGAGCACAGATACGCAGTATTTT
CASSLSGRSTDTQYF
>-|TRBJ2-7|-|13|TRBV6-1
TGTGCCAGCGGTGAGAACACATCCTACGAGCAGTACTTC
CASGENTSYEQYF
>-|TRBJ1-2|TRBD1|15|TRBV18
TGTGCCAGCTCACCCTACGTCCAGGGGGACTATGGCTACACCTTC
CASSPYVQGDYGYTF
>few|TRBJ2-7|TRBD1|17|TRBV10-3
TGTGCCACCAGAGAAGCGACCACAGGGCCCAGGGGGCTACAGCAGTACTTC
CATREATTGPRGLQQYF
>-|TRBJ2-5|-|14|TRBV7-9
TGTGCCAGCAGCTTGAGACAGGCCCCGGAGACCCAGTACTTC
CASSLRQAPETQYF
>-|TRBJ1-5|-|15|TRBV25-1
TGTGCCAGCAGTGAGGGGAGTAGTAGCAATCAGCCCCAGCATTTT
CASSEGSSSNQPQHF
>-|TRBJ1-1|-|14|TRBV6-5
TGTGCCAGCAGGGTACAGGGAGTGAACACTGAAGCTTTCTTT
CASRVQGVNTEAFF
>-|TRBJ2-1|-|15|TRBV5-1
TGCGCCAGCAGGCCAGCCGCCGGACTGGGCAATGAGCAGTTCTTC
CASRPAAGLGNEQFF
>-|TRBJ1-2|-|13|TRBV28
TGTGCCAGCGCCGGGCAGGGTAACTATGGCTACACCTTC
CASAGQGNYGYTF
>-|TRBJ2-3|TRBD2|18|TRBV6-1
TGTGCCAGCAGTGTCCCTCCGGGACTAGCGGGGCTCACAGATACGCAGTATTTT
CASSVPPGLAGLTDTQYF
>once|TRBJ1-3|-|15|TRBV2
TGTGCCAGCACGACAGGCGGGCCCTCTGGAAACACCATATATTTT
CASTTGGPSGNTIYF
>-|TRBJ2-3|TRBD2|17|TRBV7-3
TGTGCCAGCAGCTCAAGGGGTCTAGCGGGGAACACAGATACGCAGTATTTT
CASSSRGLAGNTDTQYF
>-|TRBJ1-1|TRBD1|15|TRBV7-9
TGTGCCAGCAGCCCCCTCCAGGGACAGGACACTGAAGCTTTCTTT
CASSPLQGQDTEAFF
>few|TRBJ2-7|-|13|TRBV2
TGTGCCAGTAGCGAGGGAGCGAACTACGAGCAGTACTTC
CASSEGANYEQYF